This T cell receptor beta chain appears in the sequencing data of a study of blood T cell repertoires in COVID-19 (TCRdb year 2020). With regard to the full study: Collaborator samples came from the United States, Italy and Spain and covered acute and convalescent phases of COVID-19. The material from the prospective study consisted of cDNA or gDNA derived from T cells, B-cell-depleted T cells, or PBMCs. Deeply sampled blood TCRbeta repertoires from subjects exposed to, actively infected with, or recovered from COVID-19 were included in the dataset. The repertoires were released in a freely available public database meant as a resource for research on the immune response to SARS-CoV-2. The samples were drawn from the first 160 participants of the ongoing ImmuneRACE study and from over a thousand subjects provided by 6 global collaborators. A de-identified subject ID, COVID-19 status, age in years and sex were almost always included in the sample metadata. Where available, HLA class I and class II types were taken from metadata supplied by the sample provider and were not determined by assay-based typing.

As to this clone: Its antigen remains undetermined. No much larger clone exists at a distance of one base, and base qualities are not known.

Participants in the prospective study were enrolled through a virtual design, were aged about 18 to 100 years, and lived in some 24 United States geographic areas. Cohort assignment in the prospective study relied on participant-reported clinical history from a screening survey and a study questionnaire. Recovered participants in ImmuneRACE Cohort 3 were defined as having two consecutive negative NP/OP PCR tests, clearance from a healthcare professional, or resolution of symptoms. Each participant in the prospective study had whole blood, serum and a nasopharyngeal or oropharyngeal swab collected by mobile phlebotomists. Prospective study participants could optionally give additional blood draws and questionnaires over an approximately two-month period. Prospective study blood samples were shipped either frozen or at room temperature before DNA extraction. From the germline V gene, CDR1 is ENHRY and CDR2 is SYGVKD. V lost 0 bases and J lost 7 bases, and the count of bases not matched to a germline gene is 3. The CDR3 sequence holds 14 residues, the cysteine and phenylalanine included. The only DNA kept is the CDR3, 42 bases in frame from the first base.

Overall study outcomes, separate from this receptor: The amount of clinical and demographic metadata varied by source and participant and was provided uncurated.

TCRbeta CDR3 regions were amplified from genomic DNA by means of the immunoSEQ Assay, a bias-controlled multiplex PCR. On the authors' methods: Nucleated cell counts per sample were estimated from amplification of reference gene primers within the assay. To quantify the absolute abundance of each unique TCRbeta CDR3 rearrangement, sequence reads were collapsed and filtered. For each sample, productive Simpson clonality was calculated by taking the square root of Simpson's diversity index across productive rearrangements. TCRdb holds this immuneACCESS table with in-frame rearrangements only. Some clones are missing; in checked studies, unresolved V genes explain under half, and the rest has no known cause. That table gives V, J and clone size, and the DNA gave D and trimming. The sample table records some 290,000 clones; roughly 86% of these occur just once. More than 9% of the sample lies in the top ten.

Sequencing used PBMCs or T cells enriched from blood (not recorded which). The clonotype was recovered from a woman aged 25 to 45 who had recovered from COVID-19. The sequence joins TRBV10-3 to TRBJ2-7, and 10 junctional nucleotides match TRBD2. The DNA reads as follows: TGTGCCATCAGTGAGTCCCCTAGCGGGAGTGAGCAGTACTTC. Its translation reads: CAISESPSGSEQYF.